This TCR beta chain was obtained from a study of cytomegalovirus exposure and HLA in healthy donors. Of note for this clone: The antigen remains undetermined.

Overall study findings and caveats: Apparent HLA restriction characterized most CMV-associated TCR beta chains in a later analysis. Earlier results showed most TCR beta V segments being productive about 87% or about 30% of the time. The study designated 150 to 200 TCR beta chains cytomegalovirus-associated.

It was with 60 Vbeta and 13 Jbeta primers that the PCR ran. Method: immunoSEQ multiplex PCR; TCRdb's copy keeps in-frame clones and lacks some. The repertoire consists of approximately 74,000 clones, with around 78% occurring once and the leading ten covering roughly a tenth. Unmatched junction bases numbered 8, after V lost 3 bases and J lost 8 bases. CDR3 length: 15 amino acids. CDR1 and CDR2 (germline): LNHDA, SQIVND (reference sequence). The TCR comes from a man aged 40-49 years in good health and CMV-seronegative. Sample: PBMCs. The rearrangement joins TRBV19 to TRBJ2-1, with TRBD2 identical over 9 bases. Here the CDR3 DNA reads TGTGCCAGTAGTATGGGCGGGAGGGCCTATGATGAGCAGTTCTTC. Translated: CASSMGGRAYDEQFF.